These T cell receptor beta chains were read from a single sample in a study of T-cell reconstitution after alpha-beta-depleted transplantation in children. TCRdb reanalysed the PCR reads using MiXCR and keeps one entry per CDR3 protein. Of about 160,000 distinct CDR3 sequences in the sample, around 10% were seen once. Here the sequenced sample was PBMCs, taken before TCRalphabeta/CD19-depleted stem cell transplant. The receptors were sampled from a boy under 10 years old with acute myeloid leukemia, due to receive a stem cell transplant. CDR3s leave out the opening cysteine and the closing phenylalanine or tryptophan. Size tells how often a clone was seen (once, few, many) or the class of an expanded clone, and some rows leave it out.

clone size	J gene	V gene	CDR3 length	CDR3 protein
many	TRBJ1-1	TRBV7-2	12	ASRRQGWGTEAF
-	TRBJ2-2	TRBV28	17	ASSFGKLWDRTTTGELF
once	TRBJ2-7	TRBV20-1	12	SAPRLAGTYKQY
-	TRBJ2-5	TRBV29-1	11	SVGSGAKETQY
-	TRBJ2-1	TRBV20-1	9	SAAGYNEQF
many	TRBJ2-7	TRBV20-1	12	SARDADPRYEQY
many	TRBJ2-1	TRBV20-1	13	SAPTSARSYNEQF
many	TRBJ2-3	TRBV10-2	14	ASSDPGLAVTDTQY
many	TRBJ2-1	TRBV15	14	ATSRDTGGAYNEQF
many	TRBJ2-1	TRBV29-1	13	SVEPVTIQGDEQF
many	TRBJ1-3	TRBV9	12	ASSVGQGGNTIY
many	TRBJ2-1	TRBV4-1	13	ASSQPAGGYNEQF
many	TRBJ2-5	TRBV7-8	13	ASSLSSGGVKTQY
many	TRBJ1-2	TRBV12-3/TRBV12-4	12	ASSLGAGRYGYT
many	TRBJ2-1	TRBV30	13	AWIPGVSGSDEQF
-	TRBJ2-5	TRBV4-2	14	AIGPGLISNQETQY
many	TRBJ1-1	TRBV4-1	13	ASSHRTGVNTEAF